This is a list of T cell receptor beta chains from one sample in a study of blood T cell repertoires in COVID-19. Profiling relied on immunoSEQ multiplex PCR, and the TCRdb table lists in-frame clones only, not all of them. The sample has around 40,000 clones, approximately 91% seen once. What was sequenced was peripheral blood. All receptors come from a middle-aged man with active COVID-19. The CDR3 runs from the conserved cysteine through the conserved F or W. Fields, in order: J gene, V gene, CDR3 protein.

j_gene: TRBJ1-1; v_gene: TRBV7-3; CDR3aa: CASSLGGPNTEAFF
j_gene: TRBJ2-7; v_gene: TRBV28; CDR3aa: CASSLFGTGGGGSYEQYF
j_gene: TRBJ2-1; v_gene: TRBV9; CDR3aa: CASSPEGAGAYNEQFF
j_gene: TRBJ2-7; v_gene: TRBV11-2; CDR3aa: CASSRWTSGKGSYEQYF
j_gene: TRBJ2-3; v_gene: TRBV19; CDR3aa: CASSIDGTSASTDTQYF
j_gene: TRBJ2-7; v_gene: TRBV6-2/TRBV6-3; CDR3aa: CASSRTGGREQYF
j_gene: TRBJ2-7; v_gene: TRBV7-9; CDR3aa: CASSSPGLTYEQYF
j_gene: TRBJ1-1; v_gene: TRBV3-1/TRBV3-2; CDR3aa: CASSQLSSNTEAFF
j_gene: TRBJ2-7; v_gene: TRBV19; CDR3aa: CASSIGQGYEQYF
j_gene: TRBJ2-2; v_gene: TRBV9; CDR3aa: CASSPQWGAGELFF
j_gene: TRBJ1-4; v_gene: TRBV15; CDR3aa: CATSRDAGAANEKLFF
j_gene: TRBJ2-7; v_gene: TRBV5-6; CDR3aa: CASRLRDSYEQYF
j_gene: TRBJ2-1; v_gene: TRBV3-1/TRBV3-2; CDR3aa: CASRTSGSYNEQFF
j_gene: TRBJ2-1; v_gene: TRBV29-1; CDR3aa: CSVEGGLAASYNEQFF
j_gene: TRBJ2-3; v_gene: TRBV7-9; CDR3aa: CASSRISTDTQYF
j_gene: TRBJ1-1; v_gene: TRBV7-8; CDR3aa: CASSLVGSGGQAFF
j_gene: TRBJ1-1; v_gene: TRBV10-3; CDR3aa: CASGQGATTEAFF
j_gene: TRBJ2-1; v_gene: TRBV3-1/TRBV3-2; CDR3aa: CASSQKVGTPSYNEQFF
j_gene: TRBJ2-5; v_gene: TRBV25-1; CDR3aa: CAGKRAQTQYF
j_gene: TRBJ2-7; v_gene: TRBV6-2/TRBV6-3; CDR3aa: CASSYSSKRETSYEQYF
j_gene: TRBJ1-2; v_gene: TRBV18; CDR3aa: CASSPRARVNYGYTF
j_gene: TRBJ2-5; v_gene: TRBV29-1; CDR3aa: CSVGTWTELPETQYF
j_gene: TRBJ2-3; v_gene: TRBV24-1; CDR3aa: CATSDQRTSGMSDTQYF
j_gene: TRBJ2-3; v_gene: TRBV19; CDR3aa: CASSSRQARTDTQYF
j_gene: TRBJ1-2; v_gene: TRBV5-1; CDR3aa: CASSGADRLGYTF
j_gene: TRBJ1-5; v_gene: TRBV10-3; CDR3aa: CAISSGNQPQHF
j_gene: TRBJ2-2; v_gene: TRBV9; CDR3aa: CASSVRGGELFF
j_gene: TRBJ1-2; v_gene: TRBV6-1; CDR3aa: CASSEREIYGYTF
j_gene: TRBJ1-2; v_gene: TRBV6-2/TRBV6-3; CDR3aa: CASSYSADYGYTF
j_gene: TRBJ1-5; v_gene: TRBV10-2; CDR3aa: CASSGVGRGSNQPQHF